Only a few counts were recorded for the clone carrying this T cell receptor (beta chain). Its specificity is not known. This entry is derived from a study of cytomegalovirus exposure and HLA in healthy donors. TCRdb's copy holds only in-frame clones and misses some; the assay was immunoSEQ multiplex PCR. Of some 250,000 clones in the sample, approximately 83% were seen once. Whole-study findings and limits: Rarity characterized most TCR sequences, yet some public TCRs appeared in many donors. Published work reported that the classifier diagnosed cytomegalovirus status with high specificity and sensitivity. It was approximately 150 TCR beta chains that were listed as cytomegalovirus-associated.

This TCR came from a woman aged 30 to 39 in good health and CMV-seropositive. The sequenced sample was PBMCs.

CDR3 coding DNA: TGTGCCAGCAGCCGGGACAGCCCCTACGAGCAGTACTTC. It codes for CASSRDSPYEQYF. The chain carries TRBV5-8 and TRBJ2-7; 7 bases fit TRBD1. Trimming at V came to 4 bases and at J to 2 bases, leaving 3 bases not matched to a gene. Germline V gives CDR1 SGHTS, CDR2 YDEGEE. The CDR3 spans 13 residues. The whole variable domain, filled in from reference TRBV5-8 and TRBJ2-7, reads EAGVTQSPTHLIKTRGQQATLRCSPISGHTSVYWYQQALGLGLQFLLWYDEGEERNRGNFPPRFSGRQFPNYSSELNVNALELEDSALYLCASSRDSPYEQYFGPGTRLTVT.